This record concerns one T cell receptor beta chain sequence. Antigen specificity is unknown. Germline lookup yields CDR1 MNHNS and CDR2 SASEGT. Deletions cut 8 bases from V and 13 bases from J, with 20 bases between. The CDR3 length is 13 residues. This specimen comes from a study of cytomegalovirus exposure and HLA in healthy donors. General study findings and limits: TCR beta chains numbering some 160 were designated cytomegalovirus-associated.

Using immunoSEQ multiplex PCR, the repertoire was profiled, and TCRdb retains in-frame clones only, with some absent. The sample lists some 150,000 clones, 70% to 90% occurring once. The approximately 120-subject validation cohort, separate from the approximately 640-subject first cohort, included the donors. This receptor was identified in a human donor in good health. The sequencing sample was made of PBMCs. The rearrangement links TRBV6-1 to TRBJ1-4; D uncertain. The CDR3 DNA reads as TGTGCCAGCCTGAGGGCCCAACCAGAGGGACTGTTTTTT. Its protein is CASLRAQPEGLFF.